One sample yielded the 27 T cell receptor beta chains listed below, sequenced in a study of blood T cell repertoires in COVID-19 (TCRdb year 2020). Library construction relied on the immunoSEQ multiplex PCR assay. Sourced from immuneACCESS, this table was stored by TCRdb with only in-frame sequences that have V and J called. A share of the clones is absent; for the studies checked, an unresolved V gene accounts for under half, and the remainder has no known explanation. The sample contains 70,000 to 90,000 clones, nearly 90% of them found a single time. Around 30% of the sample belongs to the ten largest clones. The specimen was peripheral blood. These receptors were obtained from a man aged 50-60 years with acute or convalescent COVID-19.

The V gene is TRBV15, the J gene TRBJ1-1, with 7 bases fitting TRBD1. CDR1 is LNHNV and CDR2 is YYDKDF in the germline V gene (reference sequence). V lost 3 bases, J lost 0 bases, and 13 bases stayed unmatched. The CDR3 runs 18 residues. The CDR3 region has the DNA TGTGCCACCAGCAGGGCCCGGGACAGATACGATATGAACACTGAAGCTTTCTTT. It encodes CATSRARDRYDMNTEAFF.

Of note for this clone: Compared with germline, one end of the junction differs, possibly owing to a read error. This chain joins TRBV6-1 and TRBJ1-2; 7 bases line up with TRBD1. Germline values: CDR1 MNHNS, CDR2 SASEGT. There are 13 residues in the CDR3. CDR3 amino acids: CASSEVTGSGYTF. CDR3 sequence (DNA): TGTGCCAGCAGCGAAGTGACAGGGTCCGGCTACACCTTC.

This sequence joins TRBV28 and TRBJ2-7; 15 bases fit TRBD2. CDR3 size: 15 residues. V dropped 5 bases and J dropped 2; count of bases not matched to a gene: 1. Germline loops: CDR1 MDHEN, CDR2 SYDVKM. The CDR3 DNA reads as TGTGCCAGCAGTCGGACTAGCGGGGGGGCCTACGAGCAGTACTTC. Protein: CASSRTSGGAYEQYF.

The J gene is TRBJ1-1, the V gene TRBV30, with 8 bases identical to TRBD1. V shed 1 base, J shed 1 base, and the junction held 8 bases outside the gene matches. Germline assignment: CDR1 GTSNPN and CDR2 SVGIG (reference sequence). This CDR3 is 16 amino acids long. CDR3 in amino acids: CAWSADRGQANTEAFF. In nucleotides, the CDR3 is TGTGCCTGGAGTGCCGACCGGGGACAGGCGAACACTGAAGCTTTCTTT.

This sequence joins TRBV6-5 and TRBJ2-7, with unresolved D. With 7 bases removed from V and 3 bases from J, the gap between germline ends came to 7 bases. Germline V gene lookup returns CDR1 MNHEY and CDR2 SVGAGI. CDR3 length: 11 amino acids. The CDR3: CASTTGYEQYF. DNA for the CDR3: TGTGCCAGCACCACGGGCTACGAGCAGTACTTC.

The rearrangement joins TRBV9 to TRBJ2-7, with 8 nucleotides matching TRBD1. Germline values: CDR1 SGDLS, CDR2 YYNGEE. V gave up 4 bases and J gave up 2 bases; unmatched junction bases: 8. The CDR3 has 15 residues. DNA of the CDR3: TGTGCCAGCAGCCCACGGACAGGGAGTACCTACGAGCAGTACTTC. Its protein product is CASSPRTGSTYEQYF.

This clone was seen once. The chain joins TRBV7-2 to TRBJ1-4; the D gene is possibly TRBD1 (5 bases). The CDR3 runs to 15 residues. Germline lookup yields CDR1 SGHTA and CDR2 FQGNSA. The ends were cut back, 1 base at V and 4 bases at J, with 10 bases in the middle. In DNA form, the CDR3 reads TGTGCCAGCAGCTTAGGGGCAGGGATTAATGAAAAACTGTTTTTT. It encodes CASSLGAGINEKLFF.

CDR3 DNA sequence: TGTGCCAGCAGCTTAGCTCCGGGACAGGGGTTCGGAAATGAGCAGTTCTTC. It is translated as CASSLAPGQGFGNEQFF. The chain recombines TRBV7-9 with TRBJ2-1, with 10 bases fitting TRBD1. Trimming at V came to 0 bases and at J to 7 bases, leaving 9 bases not matched to a gene. This CDR3 region has 17 residues. The germline V gene encodes CDR1 SEHNR and CDR2 FQNEAQ (reference sequence).

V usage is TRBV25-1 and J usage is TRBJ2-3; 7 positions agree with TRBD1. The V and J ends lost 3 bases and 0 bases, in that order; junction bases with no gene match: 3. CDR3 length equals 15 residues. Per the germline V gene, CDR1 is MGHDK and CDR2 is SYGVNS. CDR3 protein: CASSETGLSTDTQYF. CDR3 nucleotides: TGTGCCAGCAGTGAGACAGGGCTTAGCACAGATACGCAGTATTTT. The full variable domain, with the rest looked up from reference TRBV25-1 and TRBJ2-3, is EADIYQTPRYLVIGTGKKITLECSQTMGHDKMYWYQQDPGMELHLIHYSYGVNSTEKGDLSSESTVSRIRTEHFPLTLESARPSHTSQYLCASSETGLSTDTQYFGPGTRLTVL.

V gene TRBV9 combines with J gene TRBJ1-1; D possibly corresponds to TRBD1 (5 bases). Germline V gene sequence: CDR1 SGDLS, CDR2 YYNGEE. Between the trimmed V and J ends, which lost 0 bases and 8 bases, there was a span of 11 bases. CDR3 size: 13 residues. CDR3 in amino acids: CASSVDFRTEAFF. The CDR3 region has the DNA TGTGCCAGCAGCGTAGATTTCAGGACAGAAGCTTTCTTT. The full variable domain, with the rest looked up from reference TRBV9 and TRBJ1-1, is DSGVTQTPKHLITATGQRVTLRCSPRSGDLSVYWYQQSLDQGLQFLIQYYNGEERAKGNILERFSAQQFPDLHSELNLSSLELGDSALYFCASSVDFRTEAFFGQGTRLTVV.

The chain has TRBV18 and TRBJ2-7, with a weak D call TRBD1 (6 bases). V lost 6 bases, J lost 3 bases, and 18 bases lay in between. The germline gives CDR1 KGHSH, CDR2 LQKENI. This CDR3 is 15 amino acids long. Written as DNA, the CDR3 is TGTGCCAGCTCTACCTCTCCTGGGGGCCTCTACGAGCAGTACTTC. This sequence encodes CASSTSPGGLYEQYF.

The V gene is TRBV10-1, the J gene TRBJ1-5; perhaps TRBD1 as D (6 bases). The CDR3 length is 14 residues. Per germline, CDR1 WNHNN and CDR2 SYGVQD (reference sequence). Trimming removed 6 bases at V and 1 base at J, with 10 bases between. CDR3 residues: CASRGQRSNQPQHF. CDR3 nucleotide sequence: TGCGCCAGCAGAGGACAGAGAAGCAATCAGCCCCAGCATTTT.

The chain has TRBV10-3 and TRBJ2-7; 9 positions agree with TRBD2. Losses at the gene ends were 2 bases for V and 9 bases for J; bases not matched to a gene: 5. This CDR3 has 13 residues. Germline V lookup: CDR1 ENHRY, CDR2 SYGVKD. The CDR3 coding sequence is TGTGCCATCAGTGAGGATAGCGGGGGTTTGCAGTACTTC. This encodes CAISEDSGGLQYF.

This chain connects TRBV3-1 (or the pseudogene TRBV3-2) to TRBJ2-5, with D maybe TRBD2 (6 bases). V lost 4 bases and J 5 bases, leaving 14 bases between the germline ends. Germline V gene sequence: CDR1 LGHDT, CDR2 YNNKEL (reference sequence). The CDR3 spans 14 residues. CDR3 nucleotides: TGTGCCAGCAGCCCCGGACTACCTCGGGAGACCCAGTACTTC. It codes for CASSPGLPRETQYF.

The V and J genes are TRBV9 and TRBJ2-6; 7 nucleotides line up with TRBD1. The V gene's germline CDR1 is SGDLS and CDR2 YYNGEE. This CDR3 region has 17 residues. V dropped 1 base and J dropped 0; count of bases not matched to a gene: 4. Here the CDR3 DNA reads TGTGCCAGCAGCGTACCGGGACAGCCCTCTGGGGCCAACGTCCTGACTTTC. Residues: CASSVPGQPSGANVLTF.

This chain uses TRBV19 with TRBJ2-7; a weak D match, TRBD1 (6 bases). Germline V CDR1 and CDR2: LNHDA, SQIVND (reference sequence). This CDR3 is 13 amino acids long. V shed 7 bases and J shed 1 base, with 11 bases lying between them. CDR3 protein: CASMKQGSYEQYF. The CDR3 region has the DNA TGTGCCAGTATGAAACAGGGTTCCTACGAGCAGTACTTC.

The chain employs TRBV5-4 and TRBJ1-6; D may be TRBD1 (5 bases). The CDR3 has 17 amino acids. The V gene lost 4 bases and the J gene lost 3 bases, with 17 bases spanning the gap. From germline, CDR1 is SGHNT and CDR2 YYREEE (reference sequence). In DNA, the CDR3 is TGTGCCAGCAGCAACCGGGGGGGACGGAACTATAATTCACCCCTCCACTTT. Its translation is CASSNRGGRNYNSPLHF.

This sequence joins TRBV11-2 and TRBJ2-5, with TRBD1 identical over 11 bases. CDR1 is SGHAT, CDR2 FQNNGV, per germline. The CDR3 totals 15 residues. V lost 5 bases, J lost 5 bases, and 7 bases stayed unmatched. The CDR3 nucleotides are TGTGCCAGCAGCCCTCGGACAGGGGGCGGTGAGACCCAGTACTTC. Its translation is CASSPRTGGGETQYF.

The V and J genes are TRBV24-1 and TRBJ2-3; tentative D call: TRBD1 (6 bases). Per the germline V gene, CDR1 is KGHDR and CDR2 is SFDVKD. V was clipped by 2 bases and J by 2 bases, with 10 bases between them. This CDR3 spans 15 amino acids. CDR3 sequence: CATSDWDTNTDTQYF. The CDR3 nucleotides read TGTGCCACCAGTGATTGGGACACTAACACAGATACGCAGTATTTT.

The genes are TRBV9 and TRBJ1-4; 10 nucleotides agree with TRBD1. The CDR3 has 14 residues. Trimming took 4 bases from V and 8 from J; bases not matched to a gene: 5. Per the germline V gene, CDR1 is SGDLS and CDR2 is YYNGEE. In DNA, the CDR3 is TGTGCCAGCAGCCCCGGACAGGGGGACGAAAAACTGTTTTTT. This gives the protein CASSPGQGDEKLFF.

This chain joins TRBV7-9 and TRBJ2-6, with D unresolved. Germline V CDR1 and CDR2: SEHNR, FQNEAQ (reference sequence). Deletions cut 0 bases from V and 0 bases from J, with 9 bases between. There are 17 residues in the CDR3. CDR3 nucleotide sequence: TGTGCCAGCAGCTTAGCTCAGGCTGTCTCTGGGGCCAACGTCCTGACTTTC. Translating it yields CASSLAQAVSGANVLTF. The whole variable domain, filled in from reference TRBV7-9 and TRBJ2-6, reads DTGVSQNPRHKITKRGQNVTFRCDPISEHNRLYWYRQTLGQGPEFLTYFQNEAQLEKSRLLSDRFSAERPKGSFSTLEIQRTEQGDSAMYLCASSLAQAVSGANVLTFGAGSRLTVL.

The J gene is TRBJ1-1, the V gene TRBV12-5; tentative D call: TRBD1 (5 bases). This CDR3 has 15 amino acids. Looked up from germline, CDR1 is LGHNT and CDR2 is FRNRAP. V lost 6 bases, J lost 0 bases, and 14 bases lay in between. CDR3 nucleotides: TGTGCTAGTGGCACAGGAATCCTCATGAACACTGAAGCTTTCTTT. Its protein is CASGTGILMNTEAFF. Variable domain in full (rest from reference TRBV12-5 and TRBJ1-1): DARVTQTPRHKVTEMGQEVTMRCQPILGHNTVFWYRQTMMQGLELLAYFRNRAPLDDSGMPKDRFSAEMPDATLATLKIQPSEPRDSAVYFCASGTGILMNTEAFFGQGTRLTVV.

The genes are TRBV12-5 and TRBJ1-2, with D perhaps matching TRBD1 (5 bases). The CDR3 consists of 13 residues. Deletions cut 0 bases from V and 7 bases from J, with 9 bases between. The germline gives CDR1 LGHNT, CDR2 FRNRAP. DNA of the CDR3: TGTGCTAGTGGTTTGGTTCAGACAGTTGGCTACACCTTC. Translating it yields CASGLVQTVGYTF.

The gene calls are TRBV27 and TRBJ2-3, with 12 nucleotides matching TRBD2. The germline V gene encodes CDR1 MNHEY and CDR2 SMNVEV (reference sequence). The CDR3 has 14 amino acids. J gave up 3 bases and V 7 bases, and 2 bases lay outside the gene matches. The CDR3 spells CASTLAGGTDTQYF. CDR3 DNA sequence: TGTGCCAGCACCCTAGCGGGGGGGACAGATACGCAGTATTTT.

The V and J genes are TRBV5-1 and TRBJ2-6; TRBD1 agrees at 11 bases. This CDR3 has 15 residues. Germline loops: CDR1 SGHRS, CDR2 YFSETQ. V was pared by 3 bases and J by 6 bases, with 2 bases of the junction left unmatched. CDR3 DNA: TGCGCCAGCAGCTCTGGACAGGGGGCGGCCAACGTCCTGACTTTC. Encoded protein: CASSSGQGAANVLTF.

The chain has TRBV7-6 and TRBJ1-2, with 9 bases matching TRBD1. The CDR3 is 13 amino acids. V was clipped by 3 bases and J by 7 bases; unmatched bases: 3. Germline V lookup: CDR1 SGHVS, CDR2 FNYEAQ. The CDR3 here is CASSFTGGSGYTF. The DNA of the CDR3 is TGTGCCAGCAGCTTTACAGGGGGCTCTGGCTACACCTTC.

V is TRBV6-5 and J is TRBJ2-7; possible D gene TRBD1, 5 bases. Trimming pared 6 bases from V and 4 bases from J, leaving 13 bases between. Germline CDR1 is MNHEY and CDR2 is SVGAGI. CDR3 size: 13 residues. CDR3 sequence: CASRAGIIYEQYF. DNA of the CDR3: TGTGCCAGCAGGGCAGGGATTATTTACGAGCAGTACTTC.